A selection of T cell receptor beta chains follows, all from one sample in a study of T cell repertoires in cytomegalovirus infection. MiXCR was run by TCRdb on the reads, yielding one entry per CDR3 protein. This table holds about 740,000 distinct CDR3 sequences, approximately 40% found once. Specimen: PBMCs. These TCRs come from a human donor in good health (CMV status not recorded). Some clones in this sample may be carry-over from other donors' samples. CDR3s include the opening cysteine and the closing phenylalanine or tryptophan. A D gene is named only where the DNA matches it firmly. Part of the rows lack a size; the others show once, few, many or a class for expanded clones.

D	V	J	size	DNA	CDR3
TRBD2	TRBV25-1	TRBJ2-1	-	TGTGCCACCTCAGACGGGAGGTGGGGTGAGCAGTTCTTC	CATSDGRWGEQFF
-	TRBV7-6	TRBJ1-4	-	TGTGCCAGCAGCCCGGGGGTAACTAATGAAAAACTGTTTTTT	CASSPGVTNEKLFF
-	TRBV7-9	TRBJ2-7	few	TGTGCCAGCAGCTTCGGGACCCCTCCTTACGAGCAGTACTTC	CASSFGTPPYEQYF
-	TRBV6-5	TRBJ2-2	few	TGTGCCAGCAGTACACCGAACACCGGGGAGCTGTTTTTT	CASSTPNTGELFF
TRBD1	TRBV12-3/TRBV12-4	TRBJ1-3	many	TGTGCCAGCAGTTTAGGACAGGGAGACTCTGGAAACACCATATATTTT	CASSLGQGDSGNTIYF
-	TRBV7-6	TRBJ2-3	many	TGTGCCAGCAGCCGGGGTCGAATGTCTAGCACAGATACGCAGTATTTT	CASSRGRMSSTDTQYF
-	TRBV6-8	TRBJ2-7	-	TGTGCCAGCAGTTACGGCCTAACGGGAGAGGGCTACGAGCAGTACTTC	CASSYGLTGEGYEQYF
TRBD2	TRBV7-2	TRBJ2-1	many	TGTGCCAGCAGCTTTCTTATAGCGGGGGGGTTACGCAATGAGCAGTTCTTC	CASSFLIAGGLRNEQFF
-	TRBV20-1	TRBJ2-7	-	TGCAGTGCCGGGGACCGTCGACCCTACGAGCAGTACTTC	CSAGDRRPYEQYF
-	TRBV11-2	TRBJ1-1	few	TGTGCCAGCAGCTTGCCGGTCCGGGGGACTGAAGCTTTCTTT	CASSLPVRGTEAFF
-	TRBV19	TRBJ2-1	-	TGTGCCAGTAGTACCCGGGGGACAAACAATGAGCAGTTCTTC	CASSTRGTNNEQFF
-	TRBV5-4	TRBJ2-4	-	TGTGCCAGCAGCTTGAGCTCTCAGGGGGGGGGAGCCAAAAACATTCAGTACTTC	CASSLSSQGGGAKNIQYF
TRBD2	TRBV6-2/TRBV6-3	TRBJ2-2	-	TGTGCCAGCACCCTACTAGCGGTCAACACCGGGGAGCTGTTTTTT	CASTLLAVNTGELFF
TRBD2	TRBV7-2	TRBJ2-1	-	TGTGCCAGCAGCCTGACTAGCAGTCCCTACAAGGAGCAGTTCTTC	CASSLTSSPYKEQFF
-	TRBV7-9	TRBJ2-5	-	TGTGCCAGCAGCTTAATGTACAGGGAAGAGACCCAGTACTTC	CASSLMYREETQYF
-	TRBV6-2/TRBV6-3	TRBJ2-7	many	TGTGCCAGCAGTTATTCGACCGAGCAGTACTTC	CASSYSTEQYF
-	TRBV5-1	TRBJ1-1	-	TGCGCCAGCAGCTTCGACGGCTGGGACACTGAAGCTTTCTTT	CASSFDGWDTEAFF
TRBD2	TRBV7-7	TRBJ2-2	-	TGTGCTAGCAGCTTACGTCCTAGCGGGGTCATCCCCGGGGAGCTGTTTTTT	CASSLRPSGVIPGELFF
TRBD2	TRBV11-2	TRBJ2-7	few	TGTGCCAGCAGCTTACGCTCCGGATTCGGACTAGCGGGCCCTCCCTACGAGCAGTACTTC	CASSLRSGFGLAGPPYEQYF
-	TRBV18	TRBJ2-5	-	TGTGCCAGCTCACCACGGGCATCAGAGACCCAGTACTTC	CASSPRASETQYF
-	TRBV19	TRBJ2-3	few	TGTGCCAGTAGTAATGCCGGCCCCATCGGCGATACGCAGTATTTT	CASSNAGPIGDTQYF
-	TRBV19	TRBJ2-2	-	TGTGCCAGTAGTAATTGGTTGGGGGAGCTGTTTTTT	CASSNWLGELFF
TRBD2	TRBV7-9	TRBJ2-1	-	TGTGCCAGCACCCCCCCCGGACTAGCGGTACCCGATGAGCAGTTCTTC	CASTPPGLAVPDEQFF
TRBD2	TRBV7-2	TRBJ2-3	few	TGTGCCAGCAGTCCACAAGCGGGGAGCACAGATACGCAGTATTTT	CASSPQAGSTDTQYF
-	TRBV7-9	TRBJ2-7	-	TGTGCCAGCAGCTCCTTGGACCGGCAGGGTGACTACGAGCAGTACTTC	CASSSLDRQGDYEQYF
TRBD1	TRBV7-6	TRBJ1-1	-	TGTGCCAGCAGCTTGGGGGGGGGTGAGACAGGGAACGCTTTCTTT	CASSLGGGETGNAFF
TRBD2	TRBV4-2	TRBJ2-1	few	TGTGCCAGCAGCCCTCGGGTGACTAGCGGGAGGGCGGGTGAGCAGTTCTTC	CASSPRVTSGRAGEQFF
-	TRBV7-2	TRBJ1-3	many	TGTGCCAGCAGCTTAGTAGCCCGAGACACCGGAAACACCATATATTTT	CASSLVARDTGNTIYF
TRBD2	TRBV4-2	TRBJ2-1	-	TGTGCCAGCAGCCAAGAGGAAGGGAGGACTAGCGGGGGAAGCTCCTACAATGAGCAGTTCTTC	CASSQEEGRTSGGSSYNEQFF
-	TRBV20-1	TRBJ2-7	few	TGCAGTGCTAGAACCCCGGCTGCGCCTGAGCAGTACTTC	CSARTPAAPEQYF
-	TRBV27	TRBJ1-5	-	TGTGCCAGCAGTTTAGGGTATGGAGGTCAGCCCCAGCATTTT	CASSLGYGGQPQHF
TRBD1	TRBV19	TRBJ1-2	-	TGTGCCAGCAGGGACAGGGTTGGGGGCTACACCTTC	CASRDRVGGYTF
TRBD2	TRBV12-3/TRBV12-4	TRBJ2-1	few	TGTGCCAGCAGTGCCATAGCGGGGGGGCCCGAGGTTGAGCAGTTCTTC	CASSAIAGGPEVEQFF
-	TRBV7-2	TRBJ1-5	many	TGTGCCAGCAGCCGAGACGGACAGCCCCAGCATTTT	CASSRDGQPQHF
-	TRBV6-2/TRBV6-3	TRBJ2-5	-	TGTGCCAGCAGTTACTCAGCAGGAGACCAAGAGACCCAGTACTTC	CASSYSAGDQETQYF
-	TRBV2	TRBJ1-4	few	TGTGCCAGCAGCGCAGGGTTTCTAAACGTAAAACTGTTTTTT	CASSAGFLNVKLFF
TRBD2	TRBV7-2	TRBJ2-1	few	TGTGCCAGCAGCCCGAGCGGGAGGCCCGACAATGAGCAGTTCTTC	CASSPSGRPDNEQFF
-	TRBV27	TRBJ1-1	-	TGTGCCAGCAGTTTAGTACGGGGCAGCACTGAAGCTTTCTTT	CASSLVRGSTEAFF
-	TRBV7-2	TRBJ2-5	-	TGTGCCAGCAGCTTAGCCCAGGGACGGGGGACCCAGTACTTC	CASSLAQGRGTQYF